The 16 T cell receptor beta chains below all came from one sample that was sequenced in a study of T cell changes during pregnancy in multiple sclerosis. The repertoire was sequenced with immunoSEQ multiplex PCR; TCRdb's copy has only in-frame clones and lacks some. Of approximately 100,000 clones listed, more than 90% are singletons. Sequencing used peripheral blood, obtained in the second trimester of pregnancy. The receptor source for this set is a female donor with multiple sclerosis, enrolled in a pregnancy study.

The chain recombines TRBV5-1 with TRBJ2-7; 9 positions match TRBD1. CDR1 is SGHRS, CDR2 YFSETQ, per germline. The CDR3 has 16 amino acids. The ends lost 4 bases at V and 0 bases at J; junction bases unmatched: 8. In DNA, the CDR3 is TGCGCCAGCAGCGCCGTGGACAGGGGTAGCTCCTACGAGCAGTACTTC. Translating it yields CASSAVDRGSSYEQYF. Full variable domain (remainder filled in from reference TRBV5-1 and TRBJ2-7): KAGVTQTPRYLIKTRGQQVTLSCSPISGHRSVSWYQQTPGQGLQFLFEYFSETQRNKGNFPGRFSGRQFSNSRSEMNVSTLELGDSALYLCASSAVDRGSSYEQYFGPGTRLTVT.

This rearrangement joins TRBV6-4 to TRBJ2-2; 7 bases line up with TRBD2. CDR1 is MRHNA, CDR2 SNTAGT, per germline. With V trimmed by 6 bases and J by 5 bases, 3 bases remained unmatched. The CDR3 sequence is 13 residues long. The DNA of the CDR3 is TGTGCCAGCAGACTAGCGCTGACCGGGGAGCTGTTTTTT. Its protein product is CASRLALTGELFF.

The J gene is TRBJ1-5, the V gene TRBV5-1; perhaps TRBD1 as D (5 bases). The CDR3 loop spans 14 amino acids. Germline CDR1 and CDR2: SGHRS and YFSETQ. V dropped 2 bases and J dropped 5 bases, with 11 bases sitting between them. CDR3 bases: TGCGCCAGCAGCTTAAATGTAGGGGATCAGCCCCAGCATTTT. Translation gives CASSLNVGDQPQHF. Full variable domain (outside the CDR3, taken from reference TRBV5-1 and TRBJ1-5): KAGVTQTPRYLIKTRGQQVTLSCSPISGHRSVSWYQQTPGQGLQFLFEYFSETQRNKGNFPGRFSGRQFSNSRSEMNVSTLELGDSALYLCASSLNVGDQPQHFGDGTRLSIL.

The gene calls are TRBV5-8 and TRBJ1-1; TRBD1 might be the D (5 bases). CDR3 length: 16 residues. Germline assignment: CDR1 SGHTS and CDR2 YDEGEE. V was shortened by 0 bases and J by 11 bases, with 23 bases between the two germline ends. DNA of the CDR3: TGTGCCAGCAGCTTGGGCGGAGTAGGAGGGGCCCTGAGTGCTTTCTTT. Translating it yields CASSLGGVGGALSAFF. Full variable domain (missing parts from reference TRBV5-8 and TRBJ1-1): EAGVTQSPTHLIKTRGQQATLRCSPISGHTSVYWYQQALGLGLQFLLWYDEGEERNRGNFPPRFSGRQFPNYSSELNVNALELEDSALYLCASSLGGVGGALSAFFGQGTRLTVV.

This chain connects TRBV2 to TRBJ2-7; TRBD2 is a possible D gene (5 bases). The CDR3 spans 14 residues. Germline V CDR1 and CDR2: SNHLY, FYNNEI. Trimming stripped 2 bases from V and 2 bases from J, with 10 bases between. The CDR3 DNA is TGTGCCAGCAGTGAAACCACTAGTACCTACGAGCAGTACTTC. Its translation: CASSETTSTYEQYF.

This clone has only one observation. This chain joins TRBV5-8 and TRBJ1-2, with TRBD1 as a possible D gene (6 bases). In germline, CDR1 is SGHTS, CDR2 YDEGEE. The V and J ends lost 3 bases and 4 bases respectively, with 13 bases between them. The CDR3 totals 14 residues. CDR3 sequence (DNA): TGTGCCAGCAGCTGGACGGACAGAGGCTATGGCTACACCTTC. Translated: CASSWTDRGYGYTF.

For the CDR3, the DNA is TGTGCCAGCAGTTACTCGACAGGTCCCTACGAGCAGTACTTC. This gives the protein CASSYSTGPYEQYF. The chain recombines TRBV6-5 with TRBJ2-7; possible D gene TRBD1, 6 bases. This CDR3 is built from 14 residues. The germline gives CDR1 MNHEY, CDR2 SVGAGI. The germline V and J ends were trimmed by 0 bases and 2 bases, with 8 bases remaining between them.

The chain links TRBV5-1 to TRBJ2-1; 9 bases map to TRBD2. V dropped 3 bases and J dropped 5; count of bases not matched to a gene: 6. Per the germline V gene, CDR1 is SGHRS and CDR2 is YFSETQ. The CDR3 runs 15 residues. CDR3 DNA: TGCGCCAGCAGCTCCGGACTAGCGTGGCACAATGAGCAGTTCTTC. It translates to CASSSGLAWHNEQFF.

V gene TRBV19 combines with J gene TRBJ2-1; the match to TRBD1 covers 7 bases. Per the germline V gene, CDR1 is LNHDA and CDR2 is SQIVND (reference sequence). V gave up 5 bases and J gave up 0 bases; unmatched junction bases: 7. The CDR3 runs to 16 residues. This CDR3 is CASSRDSTRSYNEQFF. The CDR3 region has the DNA TGTGCCAGTAGTCGGGACAGCACACGCTCCTACAATGAGCAGTTCTTC.

The V and J genes are TRBV19 and TRBJ1-5; TRBD1 agrees at 8 bases. The V gene end was trimmed by 5 bases and the J gene end by 3 bases; junction bases not matched to a gene: 12. CDR3 length: 17 amino acids. Germline V gene lookup returns CDR1 LNHDA and CDR2 SQIVND (reference sequence). This CDR3 reads CASSAPRQGIYNQPQHF. The CDR3 bases are TGTGCCAGTAGTGCCCCGAGACAGGGGATCTACAATCAGCCCCAGCATTTT. Combining the CDR3 with reference TRBV19 and TRBJ1-5 gives the whole variable domain DGGITQSPKYLFRKEGQNVTLSCEQNLNHDAMYWYRQDPGQGLRLIYYSQIVNDFQKGDIAEGYSVSREKKESFPLTVTSAQKNPTAFYLCASSAPRQGIYNQPQHFGDGTRLSIL.

V and J are TRBV19 and TRBJ1-2; 7 bases are shared with TRBD1. The CDR3 covers 15 residues. Per the germline V gene, CDR1 is LNHDA and CDR2 is SQIVND (reference sequence). V lost 1 base, J lost 5 bases, and 7 bases stayed unmatched. The CDR3 nucleotides read TGTGCCAGTAGTATAGCCCCCGGGACAGCATATGGCTACACCTTC. Amino acid sequence: CASSIAPGTAYGYTF.

The chain links TRBV6-5 to TRBJ1-1; no clear D gene. This CDR3 region has 9 residues. From germline, CDR1 is MNHEY and CDR2 SVGAGI. Trimming took 9 bases from V and 8 from J, leaving 7 bases between them. CDR3 sequence reads: CARRCEAFF. The CDR3 bases are TGTGCCAGGAGGTGCGAAGCTTTCTTT.

The CDR3 loop reads CATLKVGSGRYGELFF. The DNA for the CDR3 is TGTGCCACTCTCAAGGTCGGTAGCGGGAGATACGGGGAGCTGTTTTTT. The chain combines TRBV19 with TRBJ2-2, with TRBD2 matching over 9 bases. V trimming: 10 bases; J trimming: 7 bases; junction bases outside the gene matches: 16. Germline loops: CDR1 LNHDA, CDR2 SQIVND (reference sequence). The CDR3 covers 16 residues.

The chain joins TRBV7-6 to TRBJ2-5; D uncertain. The V end was cut by 5 bases, the J end by 1 base, with 5 bases between. CDR3 length equals 12 residues. From germline, CDR1 is SGHVS and CDR2 FNYEAQ. CDR3 amino acids: CASSLGQETQYF. DNA for the CDR3: TGTGCCAGCAGCCTCGGCCAAGAGACCCAGTACTTC.

This chain uses TRBV7-2 with TRBJ2-1; D is uncertain. This CDR3 comprises 12 residues. CDR1 is SGHTA, CDR2 FQGNSA, per germline. With 2 bases removed from V and 6 bases from J, the gap between germline ends came to 5 bases. DNA of the CDR3: TGTGCCAGCAGCTTACAGGCCAATGAGCAGTTCTTC. Encoded protein: CASSLQANEQFF.

The chain is built from TRBV10-1 and TRBJ2-7; 8 nucleotides line up with TRBD1. The length of the CDR3 is 15 residues. Germline CDR1 WNHNN, CDR2 SYGVQD (reference sequence). The V gene end was trimmed by 2 bases and the J gene end by 5 bases; junction bases not matched to a gene: 8. The CDR3: CASSEQLQGAHEQYF. CDR3 nucleotides: TGCGCCAGCAGTGAGCAACTCCAGGGGGCCCACGAGCAGTACTTC.